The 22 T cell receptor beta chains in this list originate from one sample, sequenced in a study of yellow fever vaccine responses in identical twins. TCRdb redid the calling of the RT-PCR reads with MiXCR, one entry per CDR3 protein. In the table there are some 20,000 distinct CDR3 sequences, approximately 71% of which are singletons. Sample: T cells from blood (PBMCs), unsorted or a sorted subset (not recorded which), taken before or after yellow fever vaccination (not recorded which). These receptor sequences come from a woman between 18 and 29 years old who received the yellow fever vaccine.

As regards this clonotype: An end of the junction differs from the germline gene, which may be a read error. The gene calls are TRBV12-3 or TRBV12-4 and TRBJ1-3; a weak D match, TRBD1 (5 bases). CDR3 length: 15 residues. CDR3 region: CASSPQWGYGNIIYF. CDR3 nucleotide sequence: TGTGCCAGCAGTCCCCAGTGGGGGTATGGAAACATCATATATTTT.

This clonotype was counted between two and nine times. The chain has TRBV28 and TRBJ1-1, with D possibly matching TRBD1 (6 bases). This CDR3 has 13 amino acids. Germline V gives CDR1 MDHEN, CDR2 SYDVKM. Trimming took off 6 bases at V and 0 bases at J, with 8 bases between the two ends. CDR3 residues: CASRGQLNTEAFF. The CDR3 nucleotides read TGTGCCAGCAGAGGACAGTTGAACACTGAAGCTTTCTTT.

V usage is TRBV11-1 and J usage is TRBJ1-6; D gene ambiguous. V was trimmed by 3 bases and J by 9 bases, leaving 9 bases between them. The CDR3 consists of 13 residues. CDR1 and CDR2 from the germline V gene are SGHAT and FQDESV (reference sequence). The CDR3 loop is CASSFTVASPLHF. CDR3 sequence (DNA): TGTGCCAGCAGCTTTACGGTGGCTTCACCCCTCCACTTT.

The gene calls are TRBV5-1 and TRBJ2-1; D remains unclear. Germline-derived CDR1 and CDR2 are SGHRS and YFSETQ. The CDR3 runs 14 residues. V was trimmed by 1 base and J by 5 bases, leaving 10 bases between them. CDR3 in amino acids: CASSLSDLNNEQFF. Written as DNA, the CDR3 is TGCGCCAGCAGCTTGTCGGATCTTAACAATGAGCAGTTCTTC.

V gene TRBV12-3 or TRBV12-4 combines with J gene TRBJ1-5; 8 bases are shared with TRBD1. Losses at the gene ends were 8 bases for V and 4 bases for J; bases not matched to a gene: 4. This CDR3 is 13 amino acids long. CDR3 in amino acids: CASSTGGNQPQHF. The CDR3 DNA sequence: TGTGCCAGCTCTACAGGGGGAAATCAGCCCCAGCATTTT.

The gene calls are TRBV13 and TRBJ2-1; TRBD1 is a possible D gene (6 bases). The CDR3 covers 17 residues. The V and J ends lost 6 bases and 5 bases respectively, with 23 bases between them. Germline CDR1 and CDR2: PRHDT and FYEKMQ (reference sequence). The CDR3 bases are TGTGCCAGCAGTCAATCCGGTAGGGGGACGGCTAACAATGAGCAGTTCTTC. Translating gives CASSQSGRGTANNEQFF. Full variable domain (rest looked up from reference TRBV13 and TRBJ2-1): AAGVIQSPRHLIKEKRETATLKCYPIPRHDTVYWYQQGPGQDPQFLISFYEKMQSDKGSIPDRFSAQQFSDYHSELNMSSLELGDSALYFCASSQSGRGTANNEQFFGPGTRLTVL.

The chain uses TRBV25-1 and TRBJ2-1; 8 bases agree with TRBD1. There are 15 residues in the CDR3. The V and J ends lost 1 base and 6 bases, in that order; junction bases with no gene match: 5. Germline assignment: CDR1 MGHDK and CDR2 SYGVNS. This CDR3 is CASSEFNRGTNEQFF. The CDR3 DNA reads TGTGCCAGCAGTGAATTCAACAGGGGGACCAATGAGCAGTTCTTC. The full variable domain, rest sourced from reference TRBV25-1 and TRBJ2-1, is EADIYQTPRYLVIGTGKKITLECSQTMGHDKMYWYQQDPGMELHLIHYSYGVNSTEKGDLSSESTVSRIRTEHFPLTLESARPSHTSQYLCASSEFNRGTNEQFFGPGTRLTVL.

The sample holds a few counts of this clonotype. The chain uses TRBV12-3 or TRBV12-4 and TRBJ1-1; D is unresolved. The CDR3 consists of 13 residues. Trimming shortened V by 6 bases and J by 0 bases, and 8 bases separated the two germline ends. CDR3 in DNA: TGTGCCAGCAGCCGGGGAGTGAACACTGAAGCTTTCTTT. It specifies CASSRGVNTEAFF.

This chain's CDR3 is CASSLSTFNEQFF. The CDR3 coding sequence is TGTGCCAGCAGCCTATCGACCTTCAATGAGCAGTTCTTC. The rearrangement links TRBV11-3 to TRBJ2-1, with unresolved D. The CDR3 contains 13 residues. Germline assignment: CDR1 SGHNT and CDR2 YENEEA. The V end was cut by 5 bases, the J end by 6 bases, with 11 bases between.

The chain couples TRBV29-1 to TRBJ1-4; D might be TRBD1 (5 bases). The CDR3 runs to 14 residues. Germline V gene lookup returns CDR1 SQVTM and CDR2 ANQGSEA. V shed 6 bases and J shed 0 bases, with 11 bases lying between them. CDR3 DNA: TGCAGCGTGCCTACAGGAGCAACTAATGAAAAACTGTTTTTT. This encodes CSVPTGATNEKLFF. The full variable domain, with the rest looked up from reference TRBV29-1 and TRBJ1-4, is SAVISQKPSRDICQRGTSLTIQCQVDSQVTMMFWYRQQPGQSLTLIATANQGSEATYESGFVIDKFPISRPNLTFSTLTVSNMSPEDSSIYLCSVPTGATNEKLFFGSGTQLSVL.

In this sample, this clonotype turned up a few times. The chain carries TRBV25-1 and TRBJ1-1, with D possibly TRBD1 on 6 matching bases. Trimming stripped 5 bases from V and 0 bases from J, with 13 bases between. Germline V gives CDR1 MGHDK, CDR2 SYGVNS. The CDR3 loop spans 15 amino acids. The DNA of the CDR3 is TGTGCCAGCAGTTTTCGGACAGTCATGAACACTGAAGCTTTCTTT. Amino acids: CASSFRTVMNTEAFF.

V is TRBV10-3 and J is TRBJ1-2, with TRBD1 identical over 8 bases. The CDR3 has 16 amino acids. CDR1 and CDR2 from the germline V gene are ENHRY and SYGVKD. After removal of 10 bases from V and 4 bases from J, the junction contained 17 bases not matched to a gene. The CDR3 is CATAERTGRAGYGYTF. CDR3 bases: TGTGCCACCGCGGAAAGGACAGGGAGGGCGGGCTATGGCTACACCTTC.

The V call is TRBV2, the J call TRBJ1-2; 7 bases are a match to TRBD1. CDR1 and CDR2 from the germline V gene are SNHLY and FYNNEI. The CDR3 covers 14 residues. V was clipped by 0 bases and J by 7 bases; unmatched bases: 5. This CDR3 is CASSEARTGLGYTF. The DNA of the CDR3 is TGTGCCAGCAGTGAAGCCCGGACAGGACTTGGCTACACCTTC. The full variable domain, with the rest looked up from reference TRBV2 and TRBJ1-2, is EPEVTQTPSHQVTQMGQEVILRCVPISNHLYFYWYRQILGQKVEFLVSFYNNEISEKSEIFDDQFSVERPDGSNFTLKIRSTKLEDSAMYFCASSEARTGLGYTFGSGTRLTVV.

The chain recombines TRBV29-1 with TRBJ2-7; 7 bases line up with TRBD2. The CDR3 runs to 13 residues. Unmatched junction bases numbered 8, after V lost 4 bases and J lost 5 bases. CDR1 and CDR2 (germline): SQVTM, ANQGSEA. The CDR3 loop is CSVASGTPDEQYF. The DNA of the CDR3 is TGCAGCGTTGCTAGCGGAACGCCCGACGAGCAGTACTTC.

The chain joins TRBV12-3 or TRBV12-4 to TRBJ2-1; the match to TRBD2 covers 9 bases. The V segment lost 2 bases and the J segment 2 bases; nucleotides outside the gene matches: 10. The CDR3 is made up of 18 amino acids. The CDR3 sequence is CASSLLGSAGGPYNEQFF. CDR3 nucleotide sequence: TGTGCCAGCAGTTTACTCGGGTCAGCGGGAGGTCCCTACAATGAGCAGTTCTTC.

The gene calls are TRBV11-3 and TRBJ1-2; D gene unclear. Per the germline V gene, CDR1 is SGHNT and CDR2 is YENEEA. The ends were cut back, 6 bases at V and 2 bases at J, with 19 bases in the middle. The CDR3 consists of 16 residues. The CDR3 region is CASSLRSGSANYGYTF. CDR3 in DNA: TGTGCCAGCAGTCTTAGGTCCGGCAGCGCCAACTATGGCTACACCTTC.

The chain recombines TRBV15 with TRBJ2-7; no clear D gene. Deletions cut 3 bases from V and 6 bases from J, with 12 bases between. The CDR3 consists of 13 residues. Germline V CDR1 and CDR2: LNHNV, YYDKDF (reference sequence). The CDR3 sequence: CATSRNNVGEQYF. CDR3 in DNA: TGTGCCACCAGCAGGAACAATGTCGGCGAGCAGTACTTC.

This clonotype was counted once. The CDR3 sequence is CATSREDRGEAFF. The CDR3, as DNA: TGTGCCACCAGCAGAGAGGACAGGGGCGAAGCTTTCTTT. The chain has TRBV15 and TRBJ1-1; 9 bases align to TRBD1. The V gene end was trimmed by 0 bases and the J gene end by 8 bases; junction bases not matched to a gene: 1. The CDR3 totals 13 residues. Per the germline V gene, CDR1 is LNHNV and CDR2 is YYDKDF (reference sequence). Filled out from reference TRBV15 and TRBJ1-1, the complete variable domain reads DAMVIQNPRYQVTQFGKPVTLSCSQTLNHNVMYWYQQKSSQAPKLLFHYYDKDFNNEADTPDNFQSRRPNTSFCFLDIRSPGLGDTAMYLCATSREDRGEAFFGQGTRLTVV.

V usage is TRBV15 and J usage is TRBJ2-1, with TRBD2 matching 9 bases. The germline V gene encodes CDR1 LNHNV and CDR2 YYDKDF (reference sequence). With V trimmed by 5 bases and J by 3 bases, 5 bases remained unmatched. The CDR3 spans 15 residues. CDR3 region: CATSLGSGSYNEQFF. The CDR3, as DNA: TGTGCCACCAGCTTGGGTAGCGGGAGCTACAATGAGCAGTTCTTC.

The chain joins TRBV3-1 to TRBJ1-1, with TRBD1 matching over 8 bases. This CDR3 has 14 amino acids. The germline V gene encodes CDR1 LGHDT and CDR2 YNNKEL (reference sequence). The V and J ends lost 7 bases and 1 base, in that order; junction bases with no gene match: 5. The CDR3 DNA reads TGTGCCAGCACCCGCGGGACAGGGAACACTGAAGCTTTCTTT. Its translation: CASTRGTGNTEAFF. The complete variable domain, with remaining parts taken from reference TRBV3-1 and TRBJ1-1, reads DTAVSQTPKYLVTQMGNDKSIKCEQNLGHDTMYWYKQDSKKFLKIMFSYNNKELIINETVPNRFSPKSPDKAHLNLHINSLELGDSAVYFCASTRGTGNTEAFFGQGTRLTVV.

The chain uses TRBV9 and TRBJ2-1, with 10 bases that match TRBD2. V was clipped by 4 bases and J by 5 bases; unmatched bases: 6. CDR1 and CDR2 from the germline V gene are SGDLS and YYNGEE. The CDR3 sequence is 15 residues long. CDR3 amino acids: CASSPRTSGHNEQFF. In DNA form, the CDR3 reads TGTGCCAGCAGCCCTCGGACTAGCGGACACAATGAGCAGTTCTTC.

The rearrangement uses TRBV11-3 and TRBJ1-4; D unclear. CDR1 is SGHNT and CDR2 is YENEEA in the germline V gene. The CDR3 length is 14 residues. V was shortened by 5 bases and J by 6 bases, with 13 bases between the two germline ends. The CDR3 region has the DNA TGTGCCAGCAGCCGCGACAACCTAGATGAAAAACTGTTTTTT. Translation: CASSRDNLDEKLFF. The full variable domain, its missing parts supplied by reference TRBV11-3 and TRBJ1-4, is EAGVVQSPRYKIIEKKQPVAFWCNPISGHNTLYWYLQNLGQGPELLIRYENEEAVDDSQLPKDRFSAERLKGVDSTLKIQPAELGDSAVYLCASSRDNLDEKLFFGSGTQLSVL.